The entry that follows covers one T cell receptor (beta chain) sequence. CDR3 length equals 13 residues. The germline V gene has CDR1 SNHLY and CDR2 FYNNEI. Trimming removed 11 bases from V and 6 bases from J; junction bases left unmatched: 9. The data derive from a study of blood T cell repertoires in COVID-19. The overall study: From the United States, Italy and Spain came samples of acute and convalescent COVID-19. From T cells, B-cell-depleted T cells, or PBMCs came the material, which was cDNA or gDNA.

Here immunoSEQ multiplex PCR was the method, and the copy in TCRdb shows in-frame clones only, minus some. The sample has about 190,000 clones, 84% seen once. The rearrangement uses TRBV2 and TRBJ1-5; TRBD1 matches at 8 bases. This TCR came from a human donor in a cohort sampled during active COVID-19. The specimen sequenced was peripheral blood. As DNA, the CDR3 is TGTGCCGCCAAGCAGGGGACAGGTCAGCCCCAGCATTTT. It specifies CAAKQGTGQPQHF.